What follows describes a single TCR beta chain. Its antigen is not known. The sample is drawn from a study of early T cells in non-severe SARS-CoV-2 infection. General observations from the study: Missing private and CD4 specificities, VDJdb matching favored anti-spike CD8 responses.

Trimming took 5 bases from V and 5 from J, leaving 7 bases between them. Germline V lookup: CDR1 SEHNR, CDR2 FQNEAQ (reference sequence). There are 12 residues in the CDR3. In TCRdb, the 5' RACE reads were re-called with MiXCR into one record per CDR3 protein. The sample shows tens of thousands of distinct CDR3 sequences, over 9.5% of them seen only once. The V call is TRBV7-9, the J call TRBJ2-4, with D perhaps matching TRBD1 (5 bases). The receptor's source is an adult who was a healthcare worker with PCR-confirmed SARS-CoV-2 infection or an uninfected control (not recorded which). Sequencing was performed on whole blood, taken at baseline. CDR3 in DNA: TGTGCCAGCAGCATGACAGAAAACATTCAGTACTTC. Translating gives CASSMTENIQYF.